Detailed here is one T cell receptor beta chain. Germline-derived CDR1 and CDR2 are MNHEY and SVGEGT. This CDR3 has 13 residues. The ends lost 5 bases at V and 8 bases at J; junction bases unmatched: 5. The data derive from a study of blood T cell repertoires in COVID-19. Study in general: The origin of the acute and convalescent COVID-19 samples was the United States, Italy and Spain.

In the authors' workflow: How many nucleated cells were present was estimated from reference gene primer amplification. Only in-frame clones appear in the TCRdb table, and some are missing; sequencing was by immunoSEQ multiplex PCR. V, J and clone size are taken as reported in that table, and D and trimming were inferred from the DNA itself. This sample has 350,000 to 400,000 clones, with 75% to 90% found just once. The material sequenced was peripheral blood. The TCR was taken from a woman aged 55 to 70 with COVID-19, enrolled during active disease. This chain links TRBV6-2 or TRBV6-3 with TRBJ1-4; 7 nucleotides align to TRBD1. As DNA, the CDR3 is TGTGCCAGCAGTCGCGGACAGGAGGAAAAACTGTTTTTT. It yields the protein CASSRGQEEKLFF.